What follows are 9 T cell receptor beta chains derived from one specimen sequenced in a study of blood T cells in healthy people across ages. Next came a second PCR, run for about 7 to 12 cycles, which used a sample-barcoded 5' primer along with a J-beta primer mix. TCRdb reanalysed the 5' RACE reads using MiXCR and keeps one entry per CDR3 protein. The table includes 1 million or so distinct CDR3 sequences, over 35% detected once. Sequencing was performed on blood. The source of these receptors is a woman aged 55-70 years in good health.

The gene calls are TRBV5-1 and TRBJ2-2; D might be TRBD2 (6 bases). The CDR3 spans 14 residues. Germline CDR1 SGHRS, CDR2 YFSETQ. V lost 6 bases, J lost 1 base, and 10 bases lay in between. CDR3 nucleotide sequence: TGCGCCAGCACCCCCGGGGGGAACACCGGGGAGCTGTTTTTT. Translation: CASTPGGNTGELFF.

This clonotype was counted once. The chain employs TRBV12-3 or TRBV12-4 and TRBJ2-6, with a possible D match to TRBD2 (5 bases). V lost 2 bases and J 4 bases, leaving 12 bases between the germline ends. This CDR3 is built from 16 residues. CDR3 in DNA: TGTGCCAGCAGTTTATATCGGGGATCGGGGGCCAACGTCCTGACTTTC. Protein product: CASSLYRGSGANVLTF.

This chain joins TRBV25-1 and TRBJ1-6, with unresolved D. The CDR3 runs to 15 residues. Germline lookup yields CDR1 MGHDK and CDR2 SYGVNS. The V end was cut by 0 bases, the J end by 6 bases, with 9 bases between. The chain's CDR3 is CASSEYSGFNSPLHF. The CDR3 coding sequence is TGTGCCAGCAGTGAATATTCAGGATTTAATTCACCCCTCCACTTT. Supplemented by reference TRBV25-1 and TRBJ1-6, the full variable domain reads EADIYQTPRYLVIGTGKKITLECSQTMGHDKMYWYQQDPGMELHLIHYSYGVNSTEKGDLSSESTVSRIRTEHFPLTLESARPSHTSQYLCASSEYSGFNSPLHFGNGTRLTVT.

The rearrangement uses TRBV20-1 and TRBJ2-7; D possibly uses TRBD1 or TRBD2 (5 bases each). The CDR3 loop spans 18 amino acids. Trimming removed 2 bases from V and 3 bases from J, with 26 bases in between. Germline assignment: CDR1 DFQATT and CDR2 SNEGSKA (reference sequence). The CDR3 is CSARLPGLAPQLRYEQYF. The CDR3, as DNA: TGCAGTGCTAGACTACCGGGGCTAGCTCCCCAACTGCGCTACGAGCAGTACTTC.

This CDR3 is CASSLDLIQETQYF. The CDR3 DNA reads TGCGCCAGCAGCCTAGACTTGATCCAAGAGACCCAGTACTTC. This sequence joins TRBV5-1 and TRBJ2-5; unclear D gene. The CDR3 length is 14 residues. Germline CDR1 reads SGHRS; CDR2 reads YFSETQ. Trimming stripped 4 bases from V and 1 base from J, with 11 bases between.

This clonotype was seen a few times. J is TRBJ2-5 and V is TRBV27; TRBD1 might be the D (5 bases). This CDR3 region has 15 residues. Germline loops: CDR1 MNHEY, CDR2 SMNVEV (reference sequence). Deletions cut 1 base from V and 2 bases from J, with 11 bases between. The CDR3 nucleotides are TGTGCCAGCAGTTTATACGGCAGGGATCAAGAGACCCAGTACTTC. Its protein product is CASSLYGRDQETQYF.

With respect to this clonotype: One junction end does not reproduce the germline sequence, and a read error may be involved. The chain uses TRBV20-1 and TRBJ1-2, with 9 bases that match TRBD1. Looked up from germline, CDR1 is DFQATT and CDR2 is SNEGSKA (reference sequence). The CDR3 spans 13 residues. CDR3 amino acids: CSARGQGYYGYTF. The CDR3 DNA sequence: TGCAGTGCAAGAGGACAGGGGTACTATGGCTACACCTTC.

V is TRBV6-1 and J is TRBJ2-3; a possible D gene is TRBD2 (5 bases). V was cut by 5 bases and J by 0 bases, with 21 bases left in between. Germline assignment: CDR1 MNHNS and CDR2 SASEGT. The CDR3 extends over 18 amino acids. This CDR3 reads CASSLGLASRSSTDTQYF. CDR3 DNA sequence: TGTGCCAGCAGTCTCGGATTAGCGAGCCGTAGTAGCACAGATACGCAGTATTTT.

The chain employs TRBV27 and TRBJ2-3; possibly TRBD1 or TRBD2 for D (5 bases each). From germline, CDR1 is MNHEY and CDR2 SMNVEV (reference sequence). This CDR3 region has 14 residues. V lost 6 bases and J lost 4, with 14 bases in between. CDR3 loop: CASSPGPVADTQYF. CDR3 DNA: TGTGCCAGCAGCCCGGGGCCAGTGGCAGATACGCAGTATTTT.